Shown below are 5 T cell receptor beta chains from a single sample sequenced in a study of CD8+ T cells in alopecia areata. Investigators isolated RNA and reverse transcribed it into cDNA to act as the sequencing template. The method was immunoSEQ multiplex PCR; TCRdb's version includes in-frame clones alone and lacks a portion of them. The sample lists more than 250,000 clones, none appearing once, the ten largest making up 0.9% to 1.5%. Separation of pooled cutaneous lymph node cells was by sorting with CD4, CD8alpha, NKG2D, NKG2ACE and other markers. The sequencing input was CD4+ T cells sorted from a lymph node. The receptor set was obtained from a C3H/HeJ mouse with alopecia areata. For this strain, the MHC haplotype corresponds to H2-k.

Turning to this clone: Mouse gene names apply. The CDR3 extends 4 residues past the end of the read, so its final part is completed from the germline J gene. This specimen includes other DNA sequences encoding the same CDR3. This chain connects TRBV13-1 to TRBJ2-7, with TRBD1 matching over 10 bases. The CDR3 extends over 14 amino acids. Germline loops: CDR1 NSHNY, CDR2 SYGAGN. The CDR3 region is CASSDWTGGYEQYF. The CDR3 bases that were read are TGTGCCAGCAGTGATTGGACAGGGGGATAT.

In the case of this clone: Mouse names are used for the genes. The read stops 4 residues short of the end of the CDR3; the missing end is completed from the germline J gene. V usage is TRBV19 and J usage is TRBJ2-7; D perhaps matches TRBD1 (5 bases). V was trimmed by 5 bases and J by 3 bases, leaving 9 bases between them. Germline V gene data show CDR1 as FNHDT and CDR2 as SITEND (reference sequence). The CDR3 totals 12 residues. CDR3: CASRGGDYEQYF. The CDR3 DNA, read in part, is TGTGCCAGCAGAGGAGGGGACTAT.

This clone occurred a few times. Mouse gene names and germline throughout. The read terminates 4 residues ahead of where the CDR3 ends, so the germline J gene completes it. Other DNA variants within this sample encode the same CDR3. The rearrangement joins TRBV13-3 to TRBJ1-2; D is perhaps TRBD1 (6 bases). The V end was cut by 4 bases, the J end by 0 bases, with 10 bases between. Germline assignment: CDR1 NNHDY and CDR2 SYVADS. The CDR3 spans 14 residues. The CDR3 loop reads CASSRDNANSDYTF. Partial CDR3 DNA: TGTGCCAGCAGTCGGGACAATGCAAACTCC.

In this sample, this clone turned up a few times. Mouse gene names and germline throughout. The CDR3 bases that were read are TGTGCCAGCAGCCGCGGGACAGCAGAA. Protein: CASSRGTAE. The complete CDR3 protein is CASSRGTAETLYF. The chain has TRBV13-3 and TRBJ2-3; possibly TRBD1 for D (6 bases). The CDR3 is cut off 4 residues early in the read; its end comes from the germline J gene. The germline V gene has CDR1 NNHDY and CDR2 SYVADS. The germline V and J ends were trimmed by 5 bases and 3 bases, with 10 bases remaining between them. The CDR3 totals 13 residues.

This clone was counted between two and nine times. The gene symbols are mouse symbols. The CDR3 goes on 4 residues after the read ends, and that part is filled in from the germline J gene. The chain combines TRBV19 with TRBJ2-2; perhaps TRBD1 as D (6 bases). V lost 5 bases and J lost 5, with 10 bases in between. Germline V gene data show CDR1 as FNHDT and CDR2 as SITEND (reference sequence). The CDR3 has 13 amino acids. The sequenced CDR3 bases are TGTGCCAGCAGACTCCAGGGGACCGGG. It specifies CASRLQGTG. The complete CDR3 reads CASRLQGTGQLYF.